The 24 T cell receptor beta chains reported below all come from one sample, sequenced in a study of shared clonotypes between healthy human individuals. Clones were read by immunoSEQ multiplex PCR, and TCRdb kept only the in-frame ones, dropping some. This sample has around 1,000,000 clones, with 60% to 80% found just once. The sample comprised memory CD4+ T cells from PBMCs. Subset given: CD45RA-negative fraction. The receptor set was obtained from a young man in good health. Some clones in this sample may be carry-over from other donors' samples.

The chain couples TRBV25-1 to TRBJ2-3; D unclear. The CDR3 is made up of 13 amino acids. CDR1 and CDR2 (germline): MGHDK, SYGVNS. V was trimmed by 2 bases and J by 7 bases, leaving 10 bases between them. The CDR3 here is CASSETPVYTQYF. CDR3 bases: TGTGCCAGCAGTGAAACACCCGTGTATACGCAGTATTTT.

This sequence joins TRBV28 and TRBJ1-5; D gene ambiguous. The CDR3 contains 14 residues. Germline V CDR1 and CDR2: MDHEN, SYDVKM. Trimming took off 1 base at V and 6 bases at J, with 10 bases between the two ends. The CDR3: CASSLFGNRQPQHF. CDR3 DNA sequence: TGTGCCAGCAGTTTATTTGGGAATCGTCAGCCCCAGCATTTT.

This sequence joins TRBV5-1 and TRBJ2-1, with a weak D call TRBD2 (7 bases). The CDR3 consists of 16 residues. In germline, CDR1 is SGHRS, CDR2 YFSETQ. V lost 0 bases, J lost 2 bases, and 12 bases lay in between. CDR3 protein: CASSLAVGGPYNEQFF. CDR3 DNA sequence: TGCGCCAGCAGCTTGGCTGTCGGGGGGCCCTACAATGAGCAGTTCTTC. The variable domain in full, completed from reference TRBV5-1 and TRBJ2-1, reads KAGVTQTPRYLIKTRGQQVTLSCSPISGHRSVSWYQQTPGQGLQFLFEYFSETQRNKGNFPGRFSGRQFSNSRSEMNVSTLELGDSALYLCASSLAVGGPYNEQFFGPGTRLTVL.

This chain connects TRBV9 to TRBJ2-7; the D call may be TRBD1 or TRBD2 (5 bases each). This CDR3 is 16 amino acids long. V was pared by 4 bases and J by 1 base, with 18 bases between. The V gene's germline CDR1 is SGDLS and CDR2 YYNGEE. The CDR3 spells CASSRGQGAISYEQYF. CDR3 in DNA: TGTGCCAGCAGCCGAGGGCAGGGCGCTATTTCCTACGAGCAGTACTTC.

This clone has just a few counts. The chain has TRBV28 and TRBJ2-1, with 12 nucleotides matching TRBD2. Germline V gives CDR1 MDHEN, CDR2 SYDVKM. J lost 5 bases, V lost 6 bases, and 11 bases had no gene match. This CDR3 has 17 residues. CDR3 sequence reads: CASSSRRLAGDDNEQFF. DNA for the CDR3: TGTGCCAGCAGCTCCCGTAGACTAGCGGGAGACGACAATGAGCAGTTCTTC.

The chain employs TRBV21-1 and TRBJ2-5; the table assigns TRBD1, which was not confirmed against the DNA. TRBV21-1 is an annotated pseudogene. CDR3 length: 17 amino acids. The CDR3 DNA reads as TGTGCCAGCAGCAAAGCTAGGAACAGCCGGTACCAAGAGACCCAGTACTTC. Amino acid sequence: CASSKARNSRYQETQYF.

The chain joins TRBV4-2 to TRBJ2-7, with 11 bases lining up with TRBD2. The CDR3 sequence is 18 residues long. From germline, CDR1 is LGHNA and CDR2 YNFKEQ. The V segment lost 0 bases and the J segment 3 bases; nucleotides outside the gene matches: 10. The DNA for the CDR3 is TGTGCCAGCAGCCAAGAAGATAGTGGGCTAGCGGGAGGCTACGAGCAGTACTTC. Residues: CASSQEDSGLAGGYEQYF.

The chain recombines TRBV18 with TRBJ1-4; D not resolved. CDR1 is KGHSH and CDR2 is LQKENI in the germline V gene. The CDR3 is 16 amino acids. The V gene lost 5 bases and the J gene lost 0 bases, with 13 bases spanning the gap. DNA of the CDR3: TGTGCCAGCTCAAGGTCAGCTTTACCAACTAATGAAAAACTGTTTTTT. This codes for CASSRSALPTNEKLFF.

V gene TRBV28 combines with J gene TRBJ2-1, with D perhaps matching TRBD2 (5 bases). The CDR3 is made up of 13 amino acids. Trimming removed 6 bases from V and 2 bases from J, with 8 bases in between. Germline V lookup: CDR1 MDHEN, CDR2 SYDVKM. CDR3 bases: TGTGCCAGCAGAGCCGGGGCCTACAATGAGCAGTTCTTC. This encodes CASRAGAYNEQFF.

V is TRBV6-6 and J is TRBJ2-7, with D possibly matching TRBD2 (6 bases). The CDR3 loop spans 13 amino acids. V was trimmed by 7 bases and J by 5 bases, leaving 15 bases between them. From germline, CDR1 is MNHNY and CDR2 SVGAGI (reference sequence). The CDR3 DNA reads as TGTGCCAGCAAAACCGGGACTTTGGACGAGCAGTACTTC. This codes for CASKTGTLDEQYF.

V and J are TRBV7-7 and TRBJ1-5, with D unresolved. V dropped 6 bases and J dropped 3 bases, with 9 bases sitting between them. This CDR3 has 13 amino acids. Looked up from germline, CDR1 is SSHAT and CDR2 is FNYEAQ (reference sequence). CDR3 loop: CASRSSFNQPQHF. In DNA, the CDR3 is TGTGCCAGCAGGTCCAGTTTCAATCAGCCCCAGCATTTT.

V is TRBV7-3 and J is TRBJ2-5, with 14 bases lining up with TRBD2. Trimming at V came to 5 bases and at J to 1 base, leaving 9 bases not matched to a gene. Germline lookup yields CDR1 SGHTA and CDR2 FQGTGA. The CDR3 spans 18 residues. The CDR3 DNA follows: TGTGCCAGCAGCCCACCGGGACTAGCGGGAGTTTTCCAAGAGACCCAGTACTTC. Translation gives CASSPPGLAGVFQETQYF.

V and J are TRBV6-5 and TRBJ1-2; D is undetermined. The CDR3 covers 13 residues. Germline V gene lookup returns CDR1 MNHEY and CDR2 SVGAGI. V was clipped by 2 bases and J by 4 bases, with 8 bases between them. CDR3 bases: TGTGCCAGCAGTTACGCCCGGGGCTATGGCTACACCTTC. Translated, it gives CASSYARGYGYTF.

The chain is built from TRBV6-6 and TRBJ2-3; 7 nucleotides match TRBD1. CDR1 is MNHNY and CDR2 is SVGAGI in the germline V gene (reference sequence). The CDR3 totals 13 residues. V lost 6 bases to trimming and J lost 3 bases; unmatched junction nucleotides: 3. The CDR3 DNA sequence: TGTGCCAGCAGCCGGGACAGAACAGATACGCAGTATTTT. Protein product: CASSRDRTDTQYF.

The chain links TRBV5-1 to TRBJ1-4; possible D gene TRBD1, 5 bases. Trimming took 3 bases from V and 7 from J, leaving 19 bases between them. The CDR3 contains 16 residues. Per the germline V gene, CDR1 is SGHRS and CDR2 is YFSETQ. DNA of the CDR3: TGCGCCAGCAGCTCTCAACCTGGGGGGTCGGTTGAAAAACTGTTTTTT. Translating it yields CASSSQPGGSVEKLFF.

About this clone itself: The identical CDR3 is also encoded by other nucleotide sequences in the sample. In DNA, the CDR3 is TGTGCCAGCAGCTTATATACTGATACGCAGTATTTT. The encoded protein is CASSLYTDTQYF. The V and J genes are TRBV11-3 and TRBJ2-3, with D hard to call. This CDR3 contains 12 residues. Germline V gives CDR1 SGHNT, CDR2 YENEEA. V gave up 2 bases and J gave up 6 bases, with 6 bases separating them.

J is TRBJ1-2 and V is TRBV6-1; D unresolved. Germline-derived CDR1 and CDR2 are MNHNS and SASEGT. V shed 4 bases and J shed 8 bases, with 11 bases lying between them. CDR3 size: 12 residues. CDR3 residues: CASSGDPGGYTF. Here the CDR3 DNA reads TGTGCCAGCAGTGGAGACCCGGGGGGCTACACCTTC.

This clone appeared a single time. V is TRBV29-1 and J is TRBJ2-7; 8 nucleotides agree with TRBD1. CDR3 size: 13 residues. Germline loops: CDR1 SQVTM, CDR2 ANQGSEA. V gave up 6 bases and J gave up 1 base; unmatched junction bases: 5. CDR3 nucleotide sequence: TGCAGCGTGAGACAGGGGCCGTCCTACGAGCAGTACTTC. Translating gives CSVRQGPSYEQYF.

CDR3 sequence reads: CASTDPGGTGELFF. CDR3 DNA: TGTGCCAGCACCGACCCAGGGGGCACCGGGGAGCTGTTTTTT. The chain uses TRBV11-2 and TRBJ2-2; 7 bases align to TRBD1. The CDR3 is made up of 14 amino acids. Germline CDR1 SGHAT, CDR2 FQNNGV. V dropped 7 bases and J dropped 4; count of bases not matched to a gene: 6.

The J gene is TRBJ2-1, the V gene TRBV4-1, with D hard to call. Trimming pared 0 bases from V and 8 bases from J, leaving 14 bases between. Germline CDR1 MGHRA, CDR2 YSYEKL. The CDR3 totals 15 residues. The CDR3 coding sequence is TGCGCCAGCAGCCAAGAACGTTATCAGTCTTATGAGCAGTTCTTC. Protein sequence: CASSQERYQSYEQFF.

This clone was picked up a small number of times. V gene TRBV7-9 combines with J gene TRBJ2-5, with 9 bases matching TRBD1. Trimming removed 5 bases from V and 4 bases from J; junction bases left unmatched: 14. The CDR3 sequence is 17 residues long. Per germline, CDR1 SEHNR and CDR2 FQNEAQ (reference sequence). CDR3 DNA: TGTGCCAGCAGCCCGCTGAACAGGACAGGGGTTTTAGAGACCCAGTACTTC. As protein: CASSPLNRTGVLETQYF.

The CDR3 loop reads CATSRDVIYSNQPQHF. The DNA of the CDR3 is TGTGCCACCAGCAGAGATGTCATTTATAGCAATCAGCCCCAGCATTTT. The gene calls are TRBV15 and TRBJ1-5; D remains ambiguous. The CDR3 is made up of 16 amino acids. V lost 0 bases to trimming and J lost 0 bases, with 9 bases between them. Per germline, CDR1 LNHNV and CDR2 YYDKDF (reference sequence). Based on the CDR3 plus reference TRBV15 and TRBJ1-5, the full variable domain is DAMVIQNPRYQVTQFGKPVTLSCSQTLNHNVMYWYQQKSSQAPKLLFHYYDKDFNNEADTPDNFQSRRPNTSFCFLDIRSPGLGDTAMYLCATSRDVIYSNQPQHFGDGTRLSIL.

The rearrangement joins TRBV4-1 to TRBJ2-5; 9 bases fit TRBD1. This CDR3 region has 14 residues. Unmatched junction bases numbered 9, after V lost 8 bases and J lost 5 bases. In germline, CDR1 is MGHRA, CDR2 YSYEKL. This CDR3 reads CASRQGGGQETQYF. CDR3 DNA: TGCGCCAGCCGACAGGGGGGGGGCCAGGAGACCCAGTACTTC.

The chain combines TRBV27 with TRBJ2-6; D is undetermined. V was pared by 0 bases and J by 0 bases, with 21 bases between. Germline V gene sequence: CDR1 MNHEY, CDR2 SMNVEV (reference sequence). The CDR3 loop spans 21 amino acids. The DNA for the CDR3 is TGTGCCAGCAGTTTATCGTCGTGGGCCAGACGGTCTTACTCTGGGGCCAACGTCCTGACTTTC. It encodes CASSLSSWARRSYSGANVLTF.